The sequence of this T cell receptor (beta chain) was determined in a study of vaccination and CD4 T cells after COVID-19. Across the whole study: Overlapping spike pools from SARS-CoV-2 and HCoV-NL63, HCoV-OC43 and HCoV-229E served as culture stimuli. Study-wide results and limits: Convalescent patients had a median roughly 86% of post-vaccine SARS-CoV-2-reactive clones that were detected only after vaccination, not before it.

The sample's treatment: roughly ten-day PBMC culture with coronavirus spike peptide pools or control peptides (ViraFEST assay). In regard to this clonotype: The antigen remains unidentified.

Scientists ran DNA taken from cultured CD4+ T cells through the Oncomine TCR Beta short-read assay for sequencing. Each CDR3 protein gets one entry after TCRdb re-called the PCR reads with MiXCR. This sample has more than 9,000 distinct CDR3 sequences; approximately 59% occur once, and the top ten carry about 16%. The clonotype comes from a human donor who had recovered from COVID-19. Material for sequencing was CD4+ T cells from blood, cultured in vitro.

The CDR3 here is CSAERGRDTEAFF. The CDR3 region has the DNA TGCAGTGCTGAAAGGGGGCGGGACACTGAAGCTTTCTTT. The V call is TRBV20-1, the J call TRBJ1-1; the match to TRBD1 covers 7 bases. V dropped 5 bases and J dropped 3; count of bases not matched to a gene: 6. Germline CDR1 is DFQATT and CDR2 is SNEGSKA (reference sequence). The CDR3 is made up of 13 amino acids.